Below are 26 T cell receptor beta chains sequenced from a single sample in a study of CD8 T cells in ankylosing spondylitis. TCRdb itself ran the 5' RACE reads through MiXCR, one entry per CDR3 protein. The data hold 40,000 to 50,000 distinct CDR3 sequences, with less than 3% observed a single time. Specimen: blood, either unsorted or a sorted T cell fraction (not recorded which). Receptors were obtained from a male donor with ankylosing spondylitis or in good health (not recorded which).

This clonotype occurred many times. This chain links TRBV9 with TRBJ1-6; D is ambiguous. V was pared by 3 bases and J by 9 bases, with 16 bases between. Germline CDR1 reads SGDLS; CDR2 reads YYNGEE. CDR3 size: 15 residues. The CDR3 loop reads CASSASPEGVSPLHF. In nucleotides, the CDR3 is TGTGCCAGCAGCGCGTCCCCGGAGGGCGTTTCACCCCTCCACTTT. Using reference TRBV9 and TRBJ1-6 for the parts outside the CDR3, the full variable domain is DSGVTQTPKHLITATGQRVTLRCSPRSGDLSVYWYQQSLDQGLQFLIQYYNGEERAKGNILERFSAQQFPDLHSELNLSSLELGDSALYFCASSASPEGVSPLHFGNGTRLTVT.

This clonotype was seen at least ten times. This chain's CDR3 is CASSVGLAGLRETQYF. The CDR3 region has the DNA TGTGCCAGCAGCGTAGGGCTAGCGGGTCTTAGGGAGACCCAGTACTTC. The chain couples TRBV9 to TRBJ2-5; 8 positions agree with TRBD2. The CDR3 contains 16 residues. Trimming at V came to 0 bases and at J to 5 bases, leaving 9 bases not matched to a gene. Germline assignment: CDR1 SGDLS and CDR2 YYNGEE.

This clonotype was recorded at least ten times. CDR3 sequence (DNA): TGTGCCAGCAGCGCCTCTTTAGGACTAGCGTCAGATACGCAGTATTTT. It encodes CASSASLGLASDTQYF. The chain recombines TRBV9 with TRBJ2-3, with 9 bases aligning to TRBD2. The CDR3 has 16 amino acids. Germline trimming cut 3 bases from V and 4 bases from J; bases unmatched to any gene: 9. Germline CDR1 is SGDLS and CDR2 is YYNGEE. Full variable domain (missing parts from reference TRBV9 and TRBJ2-3): DSGVTQTPKHLITATGQRVTLRCSPRSGDLSVYWYQQSLDQGLQFLIQYYNGEERAKGNILERFSAQQFPDLHSELNLSSLELGDSALYFCASSASLGLASDTQYFGPGTRLTVL.

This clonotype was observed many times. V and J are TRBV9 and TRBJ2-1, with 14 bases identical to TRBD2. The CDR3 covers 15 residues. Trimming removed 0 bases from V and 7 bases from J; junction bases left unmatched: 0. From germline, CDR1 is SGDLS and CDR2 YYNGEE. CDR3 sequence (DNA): TGTGCCAGCAGCGTAGGGACTAGCGGGAGGAATGAGCAGTTCTTC. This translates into CASSVGTSGRNEQFF.

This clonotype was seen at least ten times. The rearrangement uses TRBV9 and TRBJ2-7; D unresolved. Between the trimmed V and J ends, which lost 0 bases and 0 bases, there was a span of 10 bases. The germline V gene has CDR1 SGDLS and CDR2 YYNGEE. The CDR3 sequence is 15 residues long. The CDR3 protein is CASSVAAAPSYEQYF. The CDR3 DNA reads TGTGCCAGCAGCGTAGCCGCCGCCCCCTCCTACGAGCAGTACTTC. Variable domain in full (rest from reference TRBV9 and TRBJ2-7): DSGVTQTPKHLITATGQRVTLRCSPRSGDLSVYWYQQSLDQGLQFLIQYYNGEERAKGNILERFSAQQFPDLHSELNLSSLELGDSALYFCASSVAAAPSYEQYFGPGTRLTVT.

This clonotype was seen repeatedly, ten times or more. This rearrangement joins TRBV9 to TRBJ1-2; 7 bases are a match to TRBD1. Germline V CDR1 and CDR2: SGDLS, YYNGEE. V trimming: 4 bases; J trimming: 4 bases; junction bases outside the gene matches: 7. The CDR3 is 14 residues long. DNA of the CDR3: TGTGCCAGCAGCCCTGGACAGGACCGCTATGGCTACACCTTC. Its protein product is CASSPGQDRYGYTF. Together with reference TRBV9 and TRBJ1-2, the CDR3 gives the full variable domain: DSGVTQTPKHLITATGQRVTLRCSPRSGDLSVYWYQQSLDQGLQFLIQYYNGEERAKGNILERFSAQQFPDLHSELNLSSLELGDSALYFCASSPGQDRYGYTFGSGTRLTVV.

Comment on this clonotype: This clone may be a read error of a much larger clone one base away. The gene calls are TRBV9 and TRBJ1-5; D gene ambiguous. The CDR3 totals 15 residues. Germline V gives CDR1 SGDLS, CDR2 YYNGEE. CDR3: CASSVGPENNHPQHF. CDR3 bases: TGTGCCAGCAGCGTAGGGCCAGAAAACAATCACCCCCAGCATTTT.

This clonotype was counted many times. The CDR3, as DNA: TGTGCCAGCAGCGGCGGGACTAGCGGACGGTCAGAGACCCAGTACTTC. Its translation: CASSGGTSGRSETQYF. The V gene is TRBV9, the J gene TRBJ2-5; 11 nucleotides match TRBD2. Germline V gene lookup returns CDR1 SGDLS and CDR2 YYNGEE. The CDR3 loop spans 16 amino acids. J lost 4 bases, V lost 3 bases, and 8 bases had no gene match.

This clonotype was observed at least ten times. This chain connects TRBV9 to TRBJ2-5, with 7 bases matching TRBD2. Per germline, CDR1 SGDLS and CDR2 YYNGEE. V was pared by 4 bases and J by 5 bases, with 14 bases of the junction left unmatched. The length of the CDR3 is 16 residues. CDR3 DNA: TGTGCCAGCAGCTCGCGGGGCCTAGCGGAGAGGGAGACCCAGTACTTC. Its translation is CASSSRGLAERETQYF.

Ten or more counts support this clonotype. CDR3 in DNA: TGTGCCAGCAGCGTAGACACGTCCTACGAGCAGTACTTC. Its protein product is CASSVDTSYEQYF. The J gene is TRBJ2-7, the V gene TRBV9, with D hard to call. Germline CDR1 reads SGDLS; CDR2 reads YYNGEE. The CDR3 is made up of 13 amino acids. V dropped 0 bases and J dropped 1 base, with 5 bases sitting between them.

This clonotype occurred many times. As DNA, the CDR3 is TGTGCCAGCAGCGTGCGGGTCTCTCATAAGGAAAAACTGTTTTTT. It is translated as CASSVRVSHKEKLFF. This chain connects TRBV9 to TRBJ1-4; D ambiguous. This CDR3 comprises 15 residues. The V end lost 2 bases, the J end lost 8 bases, and 16 bases lay between the germline ends. Looked up from germline, CDR1 is SGDLS and CDR2 is YYNGEE.

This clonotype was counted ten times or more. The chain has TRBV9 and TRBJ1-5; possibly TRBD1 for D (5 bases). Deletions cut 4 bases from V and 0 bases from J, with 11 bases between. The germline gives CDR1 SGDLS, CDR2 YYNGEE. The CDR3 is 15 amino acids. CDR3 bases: TGTGCCAGCAGCCCCGGGGGATATAGCAATCAGCCCCAGCATTTT. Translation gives CASSPGGYSNQPQHF.

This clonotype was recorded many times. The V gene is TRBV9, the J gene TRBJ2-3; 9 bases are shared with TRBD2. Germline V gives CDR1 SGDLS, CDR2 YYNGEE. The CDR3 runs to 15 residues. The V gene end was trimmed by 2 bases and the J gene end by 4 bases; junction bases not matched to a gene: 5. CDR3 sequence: CASSVAGGAADTQYF. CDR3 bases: TGTGCCAGCAGCGTGGCGGGAGGGGCAGCAGATACGCAGTATTTT.

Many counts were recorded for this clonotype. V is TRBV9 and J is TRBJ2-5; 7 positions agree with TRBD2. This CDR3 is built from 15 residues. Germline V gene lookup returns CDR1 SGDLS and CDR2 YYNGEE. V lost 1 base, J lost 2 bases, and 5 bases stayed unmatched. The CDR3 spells CASSVSGGGQETQYF. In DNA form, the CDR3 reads TGTGCCAGCAGCGTATCGGGGGGAGGACAAGAGACCCAGTACTTC.

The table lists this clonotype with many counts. CDR3 sequence: CASSQGGQPITDTQYF. The CDR3 bases are TGTGCCAGCAGCCAGGGGGGACAGCCTATCACAGATACGCAGTATTTT. The chain combines TRBV9 with TRBJ2-3; perhaps TRBD1 as D (7 bases). Per the germline V gene, CDR1 is SGDLS and CDR2 is YYNGEE. Trimming shortened V by 4 bases and J by 2 bases, and 17 bases separated the two germline ends. This CDR3 is built from 16 residues.

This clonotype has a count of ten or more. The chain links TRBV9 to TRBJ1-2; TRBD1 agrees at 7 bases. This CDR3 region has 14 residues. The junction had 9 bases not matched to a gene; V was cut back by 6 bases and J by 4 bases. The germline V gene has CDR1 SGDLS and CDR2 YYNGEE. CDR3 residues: CASNRGGPLYGYTF. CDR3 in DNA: TGTGCCAGCAACAGGGGTGGTCCCCTCTATGGCTACACCTTC.

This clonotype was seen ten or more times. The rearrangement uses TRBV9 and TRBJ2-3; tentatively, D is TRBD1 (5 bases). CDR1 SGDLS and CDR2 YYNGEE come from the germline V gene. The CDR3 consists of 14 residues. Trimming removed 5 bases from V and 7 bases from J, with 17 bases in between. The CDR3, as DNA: TGTGCCAGCAGAAAATTCCCCAGGGTAAATACGCAGTATTTT. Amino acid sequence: CASRKFPRVNTQYF.

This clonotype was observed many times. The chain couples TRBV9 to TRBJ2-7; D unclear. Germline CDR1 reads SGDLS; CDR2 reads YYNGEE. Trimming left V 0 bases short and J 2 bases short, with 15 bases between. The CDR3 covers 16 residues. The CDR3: CASSVDPSQNTYEQYF. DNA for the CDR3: TGTGCCAGCAGCGTAGACCCCAGCCAGAATACCTACGAGCAGTACTTC.

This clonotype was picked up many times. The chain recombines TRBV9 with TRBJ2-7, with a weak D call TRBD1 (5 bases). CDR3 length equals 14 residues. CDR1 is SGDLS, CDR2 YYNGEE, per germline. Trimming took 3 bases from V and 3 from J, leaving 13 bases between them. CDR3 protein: CASSARGAHYEQYF. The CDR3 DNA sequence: TGTGCCAGCAGCGCCCGTGGGGCTCACTACGAGCAGTACTTC.

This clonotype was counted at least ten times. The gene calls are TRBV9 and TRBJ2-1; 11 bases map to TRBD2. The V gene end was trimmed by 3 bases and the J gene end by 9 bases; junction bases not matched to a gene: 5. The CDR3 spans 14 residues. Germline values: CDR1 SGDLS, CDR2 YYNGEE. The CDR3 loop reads CASSATSGNGEQFF. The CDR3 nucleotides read TGTGCCAGCAGCGCGACTAGCGGGAACGGTGAGCAGTTCTTC.

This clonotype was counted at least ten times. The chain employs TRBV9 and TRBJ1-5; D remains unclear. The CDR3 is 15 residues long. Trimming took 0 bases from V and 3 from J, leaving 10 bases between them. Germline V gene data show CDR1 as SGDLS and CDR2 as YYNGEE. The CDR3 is CASSVGPENNQPQHF. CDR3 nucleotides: TGTGCCAGCAGCGTAGGGCCAGAAAACAATCAGCCCCAGCATTTT.

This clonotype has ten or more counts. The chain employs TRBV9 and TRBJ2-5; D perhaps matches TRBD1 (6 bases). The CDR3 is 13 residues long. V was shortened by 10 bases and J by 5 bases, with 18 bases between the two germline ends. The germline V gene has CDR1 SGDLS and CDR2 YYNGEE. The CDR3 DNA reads TGTGCCTCAGCCCTCAGGGGTGAGGAGACCCAGTACTTC. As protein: CASALRGEETQYF.

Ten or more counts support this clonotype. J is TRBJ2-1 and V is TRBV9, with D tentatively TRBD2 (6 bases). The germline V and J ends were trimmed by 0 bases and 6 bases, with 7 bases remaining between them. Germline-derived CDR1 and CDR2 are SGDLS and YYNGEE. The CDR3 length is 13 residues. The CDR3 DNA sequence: TGTGCCAGCAGCGTAGGACTAGTCAATGAGCAGTTCTTC. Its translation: CASSVGLVNEQFF. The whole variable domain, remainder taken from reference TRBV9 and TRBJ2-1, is DSGVTQTPKHLITATGQRVTLRCSPRSGDLSVYWYQQSLDQGLQFLIQYYNGEERAKGNILERFSAQQFPDLHSELNLSSLELGDSALYFCASSVGLVNEQFFGPGTRLTVL.

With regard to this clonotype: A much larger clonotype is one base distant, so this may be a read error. CDR3 nucleotides: TGTGCCAGCGGGTCGGTACGATCTCTCTCCACAGATACGCAGTATTTT. Translation: CASGSVRSLSTDTQYF. J is TRBJ2-3 and V is TRBV9, with D unclear. The V and J ends lost 7 bases and 2 bases respectively, with 20 bases between them. Looked up from germline, CDR1 is SGDLS and CDR2 is YYNGEE. The CDR3 is 16 amino acids.

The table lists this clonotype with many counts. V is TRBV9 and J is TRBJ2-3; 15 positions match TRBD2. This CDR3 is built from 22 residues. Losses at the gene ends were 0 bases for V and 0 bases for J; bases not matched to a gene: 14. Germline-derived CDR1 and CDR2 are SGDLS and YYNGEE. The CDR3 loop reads CASSVATPSGTSGRPSTDTQYF. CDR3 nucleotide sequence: TGTGCCAGCAGCGTAGCTACCCCGTCGGGGACTAGCGGGAGGCCTAGCACAGATACGCAGTATTTT.

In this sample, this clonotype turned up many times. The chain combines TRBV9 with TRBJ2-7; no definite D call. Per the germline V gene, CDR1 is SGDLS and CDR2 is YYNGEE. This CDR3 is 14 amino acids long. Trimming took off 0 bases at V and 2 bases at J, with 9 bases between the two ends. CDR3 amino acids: CASSVDEGAYEQYF. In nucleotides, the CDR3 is TGTGCCAGCAGCGTAGACGAAGGAGCCTACGAGCAGTACTTC.